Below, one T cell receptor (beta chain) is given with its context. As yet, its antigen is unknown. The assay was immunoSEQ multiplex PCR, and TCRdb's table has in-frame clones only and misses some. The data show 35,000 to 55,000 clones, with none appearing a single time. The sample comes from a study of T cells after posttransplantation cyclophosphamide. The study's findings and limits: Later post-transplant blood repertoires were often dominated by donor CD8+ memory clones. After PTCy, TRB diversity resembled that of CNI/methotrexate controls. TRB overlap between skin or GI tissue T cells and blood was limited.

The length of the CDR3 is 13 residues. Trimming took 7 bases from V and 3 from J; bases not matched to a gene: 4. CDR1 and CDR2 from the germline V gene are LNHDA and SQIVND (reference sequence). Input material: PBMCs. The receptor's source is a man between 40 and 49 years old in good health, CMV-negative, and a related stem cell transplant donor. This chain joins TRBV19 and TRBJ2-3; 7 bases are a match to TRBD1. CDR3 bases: TGTGCCAGTACCGGGACAGCTACAGATACGCAGTATTTT. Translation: CASTGTATDTQYF.